This T cell receptor (beta chain) originates from a study of cytotoxic CD8 clonotypes in ibrutinib-treated CLL. Some clones are missing from TCRdb's copy, which holds only in-frame ones; the method was immunoSEQ multiplex PCR. The table has about 330,000 clones, over 60% seen once; the top ten hold 6% to 6.5%. J was trimmed by 1 base and V by 5 bases; bases with no gene match: 7. The germline V gene encodes CDR1 SGHVS and CDR2 FNYEAQ. This CDR3 contains 17 residues. The rearrangement links TRBV7-6 to TRBJ2-3; the match to TRBD2 covers 12 bases. Sequenced here: PBMCs, sampled after 36 months of ibrutinib treatment. The sequence derives from a human donor with chronic lymphocytic leukemia. This CDR3 reads CASSPWASGGGTDTQYF. The CDR3 DNA reads as TGTGCCAGCAGCCCCTGGGCTAGCGGGGGGGGCACAGATACGCAGTATTTT.